This T cell receptor (beta chain) was identified during a study of T cell responses to AZD1222 COVID-19 vaccine. The repertoire was sequenced with immunoSEQ multiplex PCR; TCRdb's copy has only in-frame clones and lacks some. The top ten clones hold approximately 7.6% of a sample with 95,000 to 150,000 clones, over 75% of them seen once. Between the trimmed V and J ends, which lost 6 bases and 5 bases, there was a span of 19 bases. This CDR3 comprises 16 residues. CDR1 MDHEN and CDR2 SYDVKM come from the germline V gene. This clonotype was obtained from an adult in good health. The source material was peripheral blood, sampled on day 0 of AZD1222 vaccination. The chain joins TRBV28 to TRBJ1-4; D perhaps matches TRBD1 (5 bases). CDR3 in amino acids: CASRKPQGRPNEKLFF. CDR3 nucleotide sequence: TGTGCCAGCAGAAAACCGCAGGGCAGGCCCAATGAAAAACTGTTTTTT.